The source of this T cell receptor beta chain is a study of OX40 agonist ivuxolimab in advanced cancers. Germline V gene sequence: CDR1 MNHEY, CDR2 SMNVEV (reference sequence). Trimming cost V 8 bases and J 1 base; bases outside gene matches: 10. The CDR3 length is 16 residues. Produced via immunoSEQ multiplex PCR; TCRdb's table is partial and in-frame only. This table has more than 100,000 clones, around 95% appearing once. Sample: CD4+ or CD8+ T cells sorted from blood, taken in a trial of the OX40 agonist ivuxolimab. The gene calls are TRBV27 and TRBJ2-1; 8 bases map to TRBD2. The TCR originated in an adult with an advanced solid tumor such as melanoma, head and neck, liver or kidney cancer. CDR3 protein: CASLHWAGGSYNEQFF. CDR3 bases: TGTGCCAGCCTCCATTGGGCGGGAGGTTCCTACAATGAGCAGTTCTTC.